The 29 T cell receptor beta chains below all came from one sample that was sequenced in a study of PD-L1 blockade in urothelial cancer. Time point indicated: pretreatment peripheral blood. TCRdb's copy holds only in-frame clones and misses some; the assay was immunoSEQ multiplex PCR. The sample consists of about 52,000 clones, roughly 84% of them appearing once. Source: PBMCs, taken around atezolizumab (anti-PD-L1) treatment. These receptors were obtained from a man aged 45-65 years with urothelial cancer.

V is TRBV7-2 and J is TRBJ2-5; maybe TRBD2 (6 bases). The DNA end is a closer match to TRBJ2-7, so the J assignment may be wrong. CDR3 length: 14 residues. Germline-derived CDR1 and CDR2 are SGHTA and FQGNSA. CDR3 amino acids: CASSWGLRSYEQYF. Here the CDR3 DNA reads TGTGCCAGCAGCTGGGGACTGCGCTCCTACGAGCAGTACTTC.

The chain joins TRBV19 to TRBJ2-4; TRBD1 matches 9 bases. Germline V CDR1 and CDR2: LNHDA, SQIVND (reference sequence). V trimming: 6 bases; J trimming: 16 bases; junction bases outside the gene matches: 4. The CDR3 sequence is 10 residues long. The CDR3 sequence is CASRGQGIYF. The CDR3 DNA follows: TGTGCCAGTAGGGGACAGGGAATTTACTTC. Full variable domain (rest looked up from reference TRBV19 and TRBJ2-4): DGGITQSPKYLFRKEGQNVTLSCEQNLNHDAMYWYRQDPGQGLRLIYYSQIVNDFQKGDIAEGYSVSREKKESFPLTVTSAQKNPTAFYLCASRGQGIYFGAGTRLSVL.

This rearrangement joins TRBV6-6 to TRBJ2-3; D perhaps matches TRBD1 (6 bases). This CDR3 is 14 amino acids long. The V end lost 5 bases, the J end lost 2 bases, and 11 bases lay between the germline ends. Germline CDR1 and CDR2: MNHNY and SVGAGI (reference sequence). This chain's CDR3 is CASSRSGDTDTQYF. The CDR3 DNA is TGTGCCAGCAGTAGATCAGGGGACACAGATACGCAGTATTTT.

The chain is built from TRBV4-3 and TRBJ2-7; weak D call: TRBD2 (6 bases). V was pared by 0 bases and J by 6 bases, with 15 bases between. The CDR3 totals 15 residues. CDR1 and CDR2 (germline): LGHNA, YSLEER. The CDR3 here is CASSQEGSGRREQYF. CDR3 in DNA: TGCGCCAGCAGCCAAGAGGGGTCGGGGAGGCGCGAGCAGTACTTC.

The V call is TRBV15, the J call TRBJ2-5; 9 positions match TRBD1. Trimming at V came to 5 bases and at J to 5 bases, leaving 21 bases not matched to a gene. Germline loops: CDR1 LNHNV, CDR2 YYDKDF (reference sequence). CDR3 length: 19 amino acids. The DNA of the CDR3 is TGTGCCACCAGCCAGGGACAGGGCCAAATCGCCCGTCCGTGGGAGACCCAGTACTTC. It codes for CATSQGQGQIARPWETQYF. The whole variable domain, remainder taken from reference TRBV15 and TRBJ2-5, is DAMVIQNPRYQVTQFGKPVTLSCSQTLNHNVMYWYQQKSSQAPKLLFHYYDKDFNNEADTPDNFQSRRPNTSFCFLDIRSPGLGDTAMYLCATSQGQGQIARPWETQYFGPGTRLLVL.

The chain carries TRBV27 and TRBJ2-7; D perhaps matches TRBD1 (6 bases). The CDR3 is 12 residues long. CDR1 is MNHEY, CDR2 SMNVEV, per germline (reference sequence). Trimming took 6 bases from V and 2 from J, leaving 8 bases between them. CDR3 protein: CASRTGTYEQYF. The CDR3 coding sequence is TGTGCCAGCAGGACAGGTACCTACGAGCAGTACTTC.

The chain recombines TRBV18 with TRBJ2-5; 9 positions agree with TRBD1. Per germline, CDR1 KGHSH and CDR2 LQKENI. The CDR3 is made up of 15 amino acids. Trimming took 3 bases from V and 5 from J; bases not matched to a gene: 7. The CDR3 loop reads CASSPGDRVRETQYF. The CDR3 DNA sequence: TGTGCCAGCTCACCGGGGGACAGGGTAAGGGAGACCCAGTACTTC.

This clone was observed once. This rearrangement joins TRBV11-3 to TRBJ2-3; 12 bases agree with TRBD2. This CDR3 region has 15 residues. Germline assignment: CDR1 SGHNT and CDR2 YENEEA. V lost 5 bases to trimming and J lost 5 bases; unmatched junction nucleotides: 5. In DNA form, the CDR3 reads TGTGCCAGCAGCCCTAGCGGGGGGGCAGGAGATACGCAGTATTTT. It is translated as CASSPSGGAGDTQYF.

The chain employs TRBV29-1 and TRBJ1-2; D might be TRBD1 (5 bases). There are 12 residues in the CDR3. V lost 0 bases, J lost 4 bases, and 6 bases lay in between. Germline-derived CDR1 and CDR2 are SQVTM and ANQGSEA. The CDR3 region has the DNA TGCAGCGTTGAAGACAGGGCCTATGGCTACACCTTC. Protein product: CSVEDRAYGYTF.

This chain uses TRBV29-1 with TRBJ2-3; TRBD2 agrees at 7 bases. With 3 bases clipped from V and 2 bases from J, the junction kept 2 bases outside the gene matches. Germline CDR1 SQVTM, CDR2 ANQGSEA. The CDR3 is 13 amino acids. CDR3 amino acids: CSVDRDYTDTQYF. The CDR3 DNA follows: TGCAGCGTTGACAGGGACTACACAGATACGCAGTATTTT.

CDR3 in amino acids: CASRAGVGSTDTQYF. CDR3 DNA sequence: TGTGCCAGCAGGGCAGGGGTGGGGAGCACAGATACGCAGTATTTT. The V call is TRBV2, the J call TRBJ2-3, with D possibly matching TRBD1 (6 bases). V was shortened by 6 bases and J by 0 bases, with 13 bases between the two germline ends. Germline values: CDR1 SNHLY, CDR2 FYNNEI. The CDR3 loop spans 15 amino acids.

V usage is TRBV5-5 and J usage is TRBJ2-3, with a tentative D call TRBD2 (5 bases). CDR3 length equals 15 residues. Trimming cost V 4 bases and J 3 bases, with 15 bases left between them. Germline V gene data show CDR1 as SGHKS and CDR2 as YYEKEE (reference sequence). The CDR3 bases are TGTGCCAGCAGCATTGTCCCCTCGGGAACAGATACGCAGTATTTT. It codes for CASSIVPSGTDTQYF. Variable domain in full (rest from reference TRBV5-5 and TRBJ2-3): DAGVTQSPTHLIKTRGQQVTLRCSPISGHKSVSWYQQVLGQGPQFIFQYYEKEERGRGNFPDRFSARQFPNYSSELNVNALLLGDSALYLCASSIVPSGTDTQYFGPGTRLTVL.

V usage is TRBV7-9 and J usage is TRBJ2-2; D is uncertain. CDR1 is SEHNR and CDR2 is FQNEAQ in the germline V gene (reference sequence). The CDR3 has 14 amino acids. V lost 1 base to trimming and J lost 6 bases, with 9 bases between them. The CDR3 bases are TGTGCCAGCAGCTTAGGGAAGCGTTCCGGGGAGCTGTTTTTT. Protein sequence: CASSLGKRSGELFF.

The chain combines TRBV5-4 with TRBJ2-2, with 8 positions matching TRBD2. Germline CDR1 reads SGHNT; CDR2 reads YYREEE (reference sequence). The CDR3 sequence is 16 residues long. The V gene end was trimmed by 4 bases and the J gene end by 4 bases; junction bases not matched to a gene: 9. The CDR3 DNA is TGTGCCAGCAGCCCTATCGGGGCGGGGGGCACCGGGGAGCTGTTTTTT. This gives the protein CASSPIGAGGTGELFF.

V is TRBV5-6 and J is TRBJ1-2; TRBD1 agrees at 10 bases. This CDR3 comprises 16 residues. Per the germline V gene, CDR1 is SGHDT and CDR2 is YYEEEE. J was trimmed by 3 bases and V by 2 bases; bases with no gene match: 7. The DNA for the CDR3 is TGTGCCAGCAGCTTACCGGGACAGGGGTTATACTATGGCTACACCTTC. This encodes CASSLPGQGLYYGYTF.

V and J are TRBV7-9 and TRBJ2-2; D unresolved. This CDR3 is built from 15 residues. Between the trimmed V and J ends, which lost 3 bases and 6 bases, there was a span of 14 bases. Germline V lookup: CDR1 SEHNR, CDR2 FQNEAQ (reference sequence). CDR3 in amino acids: CASSFARLRPGELFF. For the CDR3, the DNA is TGTGCCAGCAGCTTCGCGCGGCTTAGGCCCGGGGAGCTGTTTTTT. The full variable domain, with the rest looked up from reference TRBV7-9 and TRBJ2-2, is DTGVSQNPRHKITKRGQNVTFRCDPISEHNRLYWYRQTLGQGPEFLTYFQNEAQLEKSRLLSDRFSAERPKGSFSTLEIQRTEQGDSAMYLCASSFARLRPGELFFGEGSRLTVL.

This clone has a handful of counts. V usage is TRBV19 and J usage is TRBJ1-5, with D unresolved. Germline CDR1 and CDR2: LNHDA and SQIVND (reference sequence). The germline V and J ends were trimmed by 4 bases and 2 bases, with 9 bases remaining between them. The CDR3 extends over 14 amino acids. The CDR3 reads CASSTHSGNQPQHF. The CDR3 DNA sequence: TGTGCCAGTAGTACGCACAGTGGCAATCAGCCCCAGCATTTT.

The chain employs TRBV7-2 and TRBJ2-2, with a weak D call TRBD2 (7 bases). Looked up from germline, CDR1 is SGHTA and CDR2 is FQGNSA. The CDR3 has 16 amino acids. Trimming cost V 2 bases and J 0 bases, with 10 bases left between them. CDR3 residues: CASSLSGTTNTGELFF. The CDR3 nucleotides read TGTGCCAGCAGCTTAAGCGGGACAACGAACACCGGGGAGCTGTTTTTT. Drawing the rest from reference TRBV7-2 and TRBJ2-2, the complete variable domain is GAGVSQSPSNKVTEKGKDVELRCDPISGHTALYWYRQSLGQGLEFLIYFQGNSAPDKSGLPSDRFSAERTGGSVSTLTIQRTQQEDSAVYLCASSLSGTTNTGELFFGEGSRLTVL.

The chain has TRBV6-5 and TRBJ2-7; D possibly corresponds to TRBD1 (7 bases). Germline V gene lookup returns CDR1 MNHEY and CDR2 SVGAGI. The CDR3 consists of 15 residues. The V and J ends lost 5 bases and 7 bases respectively, with 21 bases between them. CDR3: CASSQTGPGRSEQYF. The CDR3 coding sequence is TGTGCCAGCAGTCAGACAGGGCCAGGGAGGTCGGAGCAGTACTTC.

V usage is TRBV27 and J usage is TRBJ2-1; 13 bases agree with TRBD2. Germline V lookup: CDR1 MNHEY, CDR2 SMNVEV (reference sequence). With V trimmed by 5 bases and J by 7 bases, 5 bases remained unmatched. This CDR3 has 15 residues. CDR3 coding DNA: TGTGCCAGCAGTCACGGGACTAGCGGGAAGAATGAGCAGTTCTTC. Translated: CASSHGTSGKNEQFF.

In this sample, this clone turned up once. In DNA, the CDR3 is TGCGCCAGTAGGGAAGGGGGCCTGGGGAACACTGAAGCTTTCTTT. It is translated as CASREGGLGNTEAFF. This chain links TRBV5-1 with TRBJ1-1; TRBD1 aligns across 7 bases. Trimming cost V 8 bases and J 1 base; bases outside gene matches: 11. The CDR3 runs 15 residues. CDR1 and CDR2 (germline): SGHRS, YFSETQ.

This chain uses TRBV6-5 with TRBJ1-2; D is unclear. CDR1 and CDR2 (germline): MNHEY, SVGAGI. Trimming took off 6 bases at V and 8 bases at J, with 10 bases between the two ends. CDR3 length: 11 amino acids. The CDR3 loop reads CASRTNGGYTF. The CDR3 coding sequence is TGTGCCAGCAGAACTAATGGGGGCTACACCTTC.

The chain carries TRBV7-9 and TRBJ1-2; TRBD1 aligns across 7 bases. Germline CDR1 is SEHNR and CDR2 is FQNEAQ (reference sequence). This CDR3 region has 15 residues. V was pared by 5 bases and J by 4 bases, with 10 bases of the junction left unmatched. CDR3 protein: CASSPETGLAYGYTF. The CDR3 coding sequence is TGTGCCAGCAGCCCAGAGACAGGGTTGGCCTATGGCTACACCTTC.

This clone was picked up a small number of times. J is TRBJ2-3 and V is TRBV5-4; D might be TRBD2 (6 bases). Looked up from germline, CDR1 is SGHNT and CDR2 is YYREEE (reference sequence). Trimming pared 3 bases from V and 1 base from J, leaving 12 bases between. The CDR3 covers 15 residues. CDR3 sequence reads: CASSSGDRRTDTQYF. The CDR3 nucleotides are TGTGCCAGCAGCTCGGGGGACCGTCGCACAGATACGCAGTATTTT.

The rearrangement links TRBV13 to TRBJ2-1, with 8 bases fitting TRBD2. Germline V CDR1 and CDR2: PRHDT, FYEKMQ (reference sequence). This CDR3 comprises 20 residues. The V segment lost 2 bases and the J segment 0 bases; nucleotides outside the gene matches: 15. The CDR3 nucleotides are TGTGCCAGCAGCTTATATGGCAGGACCCGCGGGAGGAGCTCCTACAATGAGCAGTTCTTC. Translating gives CASSLYGRTRGRSSYNEQFF.

This sequence joins TRBV7-9 and TRBJ2-1; perhaps TRBD2 as D (5 bases). V dropped 5 bases and J dropped 6 bases, with 8 bases sitting between them. The CDR3 contains 12 residues. Germline assignment: CDR1 SEHNR and CDR2 FQNEAQ (reference sequence). The CDR3 coding sequence is TGTGCCAGCAGCCCGGCGGGCAATGAGCAGTTCTTC. Translation gives CASSPAGNEQFF.

V usage is TRBV7-9 and J usage is TRBJ1-5, with 9 bases identical to TRBD1. Per germline, CDR1 SEHNR and CDR2 FQNEAQ (reference sequence). V lost 3 bases to trimming and J lost 3 bases; unmatched junction nucleotides: 3. The CDR3 consists of 15 residues. The CDR3 protein is CASSLNRGHNQPQHF. The CDR3 DNA reads as TGTGCCAGCAGCTTGAACAGGGGGCACAATCAGCCCCAGCATTTT.

This chain joins TRBV18 and TRBJ2-1, with 13 bases lining up with TRBD2. There are 16 residues in the CDR3. The ends lost 0 bases at V and 5 bases at J; junction bases unmatched: 1. Germline V CDR1 and CDR2: KGHSH, LQKENI. The CDR3 sequence: CASSPPGTSGDNEQFF. CDR3 sequence (DNA): TGTGCCAGCTCACCACCGGGGACTAGCGGGGACAATGAGCAGTTCTTC.

This chain uses TRBV4-3 with TRBJ2-5; TRBD1 matches at 9 bases. V was clipped by 0 bases and J by 5 bases; unmatched bases: 10. This CDR3 region has 17 residues. CDR1 and CDR2 (germline): LGHNA, YSLEER. CDR3 loop: CASSQEGQGKGSETQYF. In nucleotides, the CDR3 is TGCGCCAGCAGCCAAGAGGGACAGGGTAAAGGTTCGGAGACCCAGTACTTC.